The 7 T cell receptor beta chains below all came from one sample that was sequenced in a study of CD8 T cells in Susac syndrome. Roughly 0.45 to 1 ug RNA was reverse transcribed with random hexamers. MiXCR was run by TCRdb on the immunoSEQ multiplex PCR reads, yielding one entry per CDR3 protein. The sample includes 100,000 to 150,000 distinct CDR3 sequences, approximately 93% of them seen just once. Sequenced material: CD8+ T cells from PBMCs. These receptors all come from a human donor with multiple sclerosis.

The gene calls are TRBV29-1 and TRBJ2-2; D might be TRBD2 (6 bases). V dropped 2 bases and J dropped 5 bases, with 12 bases sitting between them. Germline lookup yields CDR1 SQVTM and CDR2 ANQGSEA. The length of the CDR3 is 14 residues. CDR3 residues: CSVEPRAGTGELFF. The CDR3 nucleotides are TGCAGCGTTGAACCCCGGGCGGGGACCGGGGAGCTGTTTTTT.

V gene TRBV5-1 combines with J gene TRBJ2-7; 13 positions agree with TRBD2. CDR3 length: 21 amino acids. CDR1 is SGHRS, CDR2 YFSETQ, per germline. V shed 0 bases, J shed 4 bases, and the junction held 19 bases outside the gene matches. The CDR3 is CASSLGWGSHRTSGSRYEQYV. Written as DNA, the CDR3 is TGCGCCAGCAGCTTGGGTTGGGGGAGCCATCGGACTAGCGGGAGTAGGTACGAGCAGTACGTC.

The CDR3 region is CASSEFPGGYEQYF. The CDR3 DNA reads TGTGCCAGCAGTGAATTTCCGGGGGGGTACGAGCAGTACTTC. The rearrangement uses TRBV25-1 and TRBJ2-7, with 8 nucleotides matching TRBD2. This CDR3 contains 14 residues. The ends lost 1 base at V and 4 bases at J; junction bases unmatched: 3. CDR1 and CDR2 (germline): MGHDK, SYGVNS.

This clonotype was observed a single time. The chain is built from TRBV4-1 and TRBJ1-2; TRBD1 matches at 11 bases. The CDR3 sequence is 17 residues long. Losses at the gene ends were 1 base for V and 3 bases for J; bases not matched to a gene: 7. CDR1 and CDR2 from the germline V gene are MGHRA and YSYEKL. This CDR3 is CASSQAGGQGAHYGYTF. The DNA for the CDR3 is TGCGCCAGCAGCCAAGCCGGCGGACAGGGGGCCCACTATGGCTACACCTTC.

The chain employs TRBV9 and TRBJ2-3, with D possibly being TRBD1 (6 bases). CDR3 length: 16 amino acids. Deletions cut 1 base from V and 0 bases from J, with 12 bases between. CDR1 and CDR2 from the germline V gene are SGDLS and YYNGEE. The CDR3 coding sequence is TGTGCCAGCAGCGTACAAGGGGGTACTAGCACAGATACGCAGTATTTT. This codes for CASSVQGGTSTDTQYF.

The chain carries TRBV9 and TRBJ2-1; 8 bases fit TRBD2. V was clipped by 2 bases and J by 9 bases; unmatched bases: 4. The germline gives CDR1 SGDLS, CDR2 YYNGEE. CDR3 length: 13 residues. CDR3: CASSVGGGTEQFF. The CDR3 DNA follows: TGTGCCAGCAGCGTCGGGGGGGGGACTGAGCAGTTCTTC.

This sequence joins TRBV20-1 and TRBJ2-1; 7 bases match TRBD2. CDR1 DFQATT and CDR2 SNEGSKA come from the germline V gene (reference sequence). V shed 3 bases, J shed 0 bases, and the junction held 5 bases outside the gene matches. The CDR3 extends over 15 amino acids. The CDR3 here is CSASGRKSSYNEQFF. The CDR3 DNA follows: TGCAGTGCTAGCGGGAGGAAGAGCTCCTACAATGAGCAGTTCTTC.